This entry lists 15 T cell receptor beta chains sequenced from one sample in a study of shared clonotypes between healthy human individuals. Some clones are missing from TCRdb's copy, which holds only in-frame ones; the method was immunoSEQ multiplex PCR. The table shows some 95,000 clones, with approximately 61% occurring only once. Sequenced input: memory CD8+ T cells sorted from blood. Subset given: CD45RO+ cells pooled with CCR7-negative TemRA cells. The origin of the receptors is a man aged 25 to 40 in good health.

The chain uses TRBV6-5 and TRBJ2-5; D gene uncertain. Germline values: CDR1 MNHEY, CDR2 SVGAGI. The CDR3 sequence is 15 residues long. Trimming removed 2 bases from V and 1 base from J, with 11 bases in between. The CDR3 DNA reads TGTGCCAGCAGTTACGACGGACGGGCCCAAGAGACCCAGTACTTC. Protein: CASSYDGRAQETQYF.

The gene calls are TRBV7-7 and TRBJ2-6; D is uncertain. V was clipped by 5 bases and J by 5 bases, with 19 bases between them. Germline CDR1 SSHAT, CDR2 FNYEAQ (reference sequence). The CDR3 is 17 residues long. This chain's CDR3 is CASSARVPQSRANVLTF. The CDR3 nucleotides read TGTGCCAGCAGCGCTCGTGTGCCACAAAGTCGGGCCAACGTCCTGACTTTC.

The chain is built from TRBV27 and TRBJ2-7; the match to TRBD2 covers 11 bases. Trimming at V came to 5 bases and at J to 5 bases, leaving 8 bases not matched to a gene. There are 15 residues in the CDR3. Germline assignment: CDR1 MNHEY and CDR2 SMNVEV (reference sequence). The CDR3 loop reads CASSITSGRVDEQYF. The CDR3 DNA sequence: TGTGCCAGCAGTATTACTAGCGGGAGAGTCGACGAGCAGTACTTC.

The table lists this clone with a count of one. The chain uses TRBV7-6 and TRBJ1-4; a possible D gene is TRBD1 (5 bases). CDR1 is SGHVS and CDR2 is FNYEAQ in the germline V gene. This CDR3 is 14 amino acids long. Trimming cost V 5 bases and J 5 bases, with 12 bases left between them. CDR3 sequence: CASSLGARNEKLFF. Here the CDR3 DNA reads TGTGCCAGCAGCCTAGGGGCCCGAAATGAAAAACTGTTTTTT.

V is TRBV21-1 and J is TRBJ2-1; the table's D call, TRBD1, has no DNA check behind it. TRBV21-1 counts as a pseudogene. This CDR3 contains 14 residues. CDR3 nucleotides: TGTGCCAGCAGCAGCGGACAGTCAAACAATGAGCAGTTCTTC. Translating gives CASSSGQSNNEQFF.

This clone was found a few times. The chain combines TRBV6-1 with TRBJ1-5; the D gene is possibly TRBD1 (6 bases). The CDR3 covers 17 residues. Germline CDR1 reads MNHNS; CDR2 reads SASEGT. V lost 2 bases and J lost 6, with 20 bases in between. The CDR3 region has the DNA TGTGCCAGCAGTGAATATCAATCGGGGGCAGGGAGTCAGCCCCAGCATTTT. Translation gives CASSEYQSGAGSQPQHF.

There are a few counts of this clone. The chain employs TRBV25-1 and TRBJ2-7; D gene ambiguous. V shed 4 bases and J shed 0 bases, with 16 bases lying between them. CDR1 is MGHDK and CDR2 is SYGVNS in the germline V gene. The CDR3 has 16 residues. CDR3 nucleotide sequence: TGTGCCAGCAGTGTACCCGGACCGACGAACTCCTACGAGCAGTACTTC. Protein sequence: CASSVPGPTNSYEQYF.

The chain combines TRBV19 with TRBJ2-1; D remains unclear. This CDR3 is 14 amino acids long. V was pared by 7 bases and J by 0 bases, with 10 bases between. CDR1 is LNHDA and CDR2 is SQIVND in the germline V gene (reference sequence). CDR3 sequence (DNA): TGTGCCAGTAAAGCGATGAGCTCCTACAATGAGCAGTTCTTC. Protein sequence: CASKAMSSYNEQFF.

In regard to this clone: The junction departs from germline at one end; a sequencing error may be responsible. V gene TRBV7-7 combines with J gene TRBJ2-5; 12 nucleotides line up with TRBD2. Germline V lookup: CDR1 SSHAT, CDR2 FNYEAQ (reference sequence). The CDR3 sequence is 16 residues long. Here the CDR3 reads CASSLLPGLAGETQYF. CDR3 sequence (DNA): TGTGCTAGCAGCTTACTACCGGGACTAGCGGGAGAGACCCAGTACTTC.

The sample holds one count of this clone. V usage is TRBV25-1 and J usage is TRBJ2-1, with TRBD1 matching 10 bases. V lost 2 bases and J lost 5; bases outside the gene matches: 6. The length of the CDR3 is 16 residues. The germline V gene has CDR1 MGHDK and CDR2 SYGVNS. CDR3 region: CASSETGQGDHNEQFF. For the CDR3, the DNA is TGTGCCAGCAGTGAAACCGGACAGGGGGACCACAATGAGCAGTTCTTC.

The rearrangement joins TRBV5-4 to TRBJ1-2; TRBD1 matches at 11 bases. Germline CDR1 is SGHNT and CDR2 is YYREEE (reference sequence). This CDR3 has 16 amino acids. Germline trimming cut 4 bases from V and 1 base from J; bases unmatched to any gene: 6. The DNA for the CDR3 is TGTGCCAGCAGCGCCGGACAGGGGGCGGTTAACTATGGCTACACCTTC. This encodes CASSAGQGAVNYGYTF.

This clone came up a few times. V gene TRBV12-5 combines with J gene TRBJ2-1; D may be TRBD1 (5 bases). The germline CDR1 and CDR2 sequences are LGHNT and FRNRAP. The CDR3 spans 13 residues. V dropped 7 bases and J dropped 7 bases, with 14 bases sitting between them. This CDR3 is CASAQGPKNEQFF. The CDR3 nucleotides read TGTGCTAGTGCCCAGGGTCCTAAAAATGAGCAGTTCTTC.

This chain connects TRBV28 to TRBJ1-5; D may be TRBD1 (6 bases). The CDR3 sequence is 14 residues long. Germline V gene lookup returns CDR1 MDHEN and CDR2 SYDVKM. Trimming removed 3 bases at V and 3 bases at J, with 9 bases between. Here the CDR3 reads CASSFGQFNQPQHF. CDR3 nucleotide sequence: TGTGCCAGCAGTTTCGGACAGTTCAATCAGCCCCAGCATTTT.

The rearrangement uses TRBV14 and TRBJ2-7; D call uncertain. Germline V CDR1 and CDR2: SGHDN, FVKESK. V was cut by 0 bases and J by 4 bases, with 7 bases left in between. The CDR3 loop spans 13 amino acids. For the CDR3, the DNA is TGTGCCAGCAGCCAAGACTGGTTTTACGAGCAGTACTTC. This gives the protein CASSQDWFYEQYF.

The rearrangement uses TRBV6-7 and TRBJ2-7, with 9 bases identical to TRBD1. TRBV6-7 is reported as an ORF; its role is uncertain. After removal of 5 bases from V and 5 bases from J, the junction contained 13 bases not matched to a gene. CDR3 length equals 16 residues. The CDR3 is CASSTTPGTGLDEQYF. The CDR3 DNA sequence: TGTGCCAGCAGTACGACCCCCGGGACAGGGTTAGACGAGCAGTACTTC.